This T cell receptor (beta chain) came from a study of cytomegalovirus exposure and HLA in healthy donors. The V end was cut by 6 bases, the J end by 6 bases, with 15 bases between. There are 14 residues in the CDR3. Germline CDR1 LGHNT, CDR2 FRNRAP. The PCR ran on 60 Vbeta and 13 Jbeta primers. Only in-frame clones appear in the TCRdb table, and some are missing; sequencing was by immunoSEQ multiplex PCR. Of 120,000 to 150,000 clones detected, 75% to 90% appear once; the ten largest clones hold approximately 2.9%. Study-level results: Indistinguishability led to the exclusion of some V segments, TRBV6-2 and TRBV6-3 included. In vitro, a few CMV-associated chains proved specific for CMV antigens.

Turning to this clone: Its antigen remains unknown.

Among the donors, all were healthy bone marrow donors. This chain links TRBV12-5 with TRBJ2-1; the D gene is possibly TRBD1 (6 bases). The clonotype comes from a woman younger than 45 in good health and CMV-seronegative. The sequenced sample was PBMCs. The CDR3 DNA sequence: TGTGCTAGTGGCCTACAGGGTAAACTCAATGAGCAGTTCTTC. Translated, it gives CASGLQGKLNEQFF. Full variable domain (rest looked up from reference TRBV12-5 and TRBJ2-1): DARVTQTPRHKVTEMGQEVTMRCQPILGHNTVFWYRQTMMQGLELLAYFRNRAPLDDSGMPKDRFSAEMPDATLATLKIQPSEPRDSAVYFCASGLQGKLNEQFFGPGTRLTVL.